The 28 T cell receptor beta chains below come from one sample, sequenced in a study of T cells in Graves' hyperthyroidism and ophthalmopathy. Amplified TCR beta CDR3 regions came from RNA transcripts. HTBI primers were used for first-round RT-PCR of the TCR CDR3. Using its own MiXCR run on the multiplex PCR reads, TCRdb lists one record per CDR3 protein. The repertoire holds about 550,000 distinct CDR3 sequences, about 20% seen once, with around 27% in the top ten. What was sequenced was blood. The source of these receptors is a man in his late teens or twenties with Graves' hyperthyroidism.

This clonotype was detected ten times or more. This rearrangement joins TRBV12-3 or TRBV12-4 to TRBJ2-7; D ambiguous. V lost 1 base and J lost 6, with 7 bases in between. The CDR3 length is 12 residues. The CDR3 nucleotides are TGTGCCAGCAGTTTAGAGAACACCGAGCAGTACTTC. It translates to CASSLENTEQYF.

At least ten counts were recorded for this clonotype. The rearrangement joins TRBV2 to TRBJ2-7; D is undetermined. V lost 7 bases and J 4 bases, leaving 5 bases between the germline ends. In germline, CDR1 is SNHLY, CDR2 FYNNEI. This CDR3 has 10 amino acids. The CDR3, as DNA: TGTGCCAGCAAGGGATACGAGCAGTACTTC. Translated: CASKGYEQYF.

This sequence joins TRBV5-1 and TRBJ2-2; D is uncertain. In germline, CDR1 is SGHRS, CDR2 YFSETQ. This CDR3 spans 14 amino acids. Trimming pared 5 bases from V and 8 bases from J, leaving 16 bases between. The CDR3 loop is CASRSGPETGELFF. Here the CDR3 DNA reads TGCGCCAGCAGGTCCGGGCCAGAGACGGGGGAGCTGTTTTTT. The entire variable domain, with the rest obtained from reference TRBV5-1 and TRBJ2-2, is as follows: KAGVTQTPRYLIKTRGQQVTLSCSPISGHRSVSWYQQTPGQGLQFLFEYFSETQRNKGNFPGRFSGRQFSNSRSEMNVSTLELGDSALYLCASRSGPETGELFFGEGSRLTVL.

Many counts were recorded for this clonotype. A much larger clone differs by one base, so this may be a read error. The rearrangement uses TRBV12-3 or TRBV12-4 and TRBJ1-2; TRBD1 matches at 8 bases. The CDR3 is 13 amino acids. Unmatched junction bases numbered 3, after V lost 5 bases and J lost 4 bases. This CDR3 is CASSLTGVYGYTF. The DNA of the CDR3 is TGTGCCAGCAGTCTGACAGGGGTCTATGGCTACACCTTC.

This clonotype was observed at least ten times. The chain uses TRBV28 and TRBJ1-2; tentatively, D is TRBD1 (6 bases). V lost 4 bases, J lost 4 bases, and 10 bases lay in between. This CDR3 is 13 amino acids long. Germline V gene lookup returns CDR1 MDHEN and CDR2 SYDVKM. The CDR3 spells CASSSGEAYGYTF. The CDR3 nucleotides are TGTGCCAGCAGTTCAGGGGAAGCCTATGGCTACACCTTC.

The table lists this clonotype with a few counts. The V and J genes are TRBV11-2 and TRBJ1-3; 10 bases are shared with TRBD1. The V gene's germline CDR1 is SGHAT and CDR2 FQNNGV. The CDR3 has 16 amino acids. V lost 5 bases to trimming and J lost 3 bases; unmatched junction nucleotides: 7. The CDR3 region has the DNA TGTGCCAGCAGCCAACCGACAGGGGGCTTTGGAAACACCATATATTTT. Protein product: CASSQPTGGFGNTIYF.

In its sample, this clonotype was seen many times. CDR3: CASMGGAGGLYEQYF. The CDR3 region has the DNA TGTGCCAGCATGGGTGGAGCGGGGGGACTCTACGAGCAGTACTTC. The chain combines TRBV6-1 with TRBJ2-7; 9 bases line up with TRBD2. V trimming: 7 bases; J trimming: 3 bases; junction bases outside the gene matches: 10. Germline loops: CDR1 MNHNS, CDR2 SASEGT. The CDR3 has 15 residues.

This clonotype was picked up many times. The V and J genes are TRBV9 and TRBJ2-5, with 11 bases aligning to TRBD2. CDR3 length: 16 amino acids. Germline V lookup: CDR1 SGDLS, CDR2 YYNGEE. Trimming at V came to 3 bases and at J to 5 bases, leaving 9 bases not matched to a gene. The CDR3 here is CASSGDSGGAGETQYF. Written as DNA, the CDR3 is TGTGCCAGCAGCGGTGATAGCGGGGGGGCAGGGGAGACCCAGTACTTC.

This clonotype was observed many times. The CDR3 region has the DNA TGTGCCAGCAGTGAAGGCAGGGAGTCAGACGAGCAGTACTTC. The encoded protein is CASSEGRESDEQYF. This rearrangement joins TRBV6-1 to TRBJ2-7; D may match TRBD1 or TRBD2 (5 bases each). Trimming left V 1 base short and J 5 bases short, with 12 bases between. The germline gives CDR1 MNHNS, CDR2 SASEGT. The CDR3 spans 14 residues.

This clonotype was observed a few times. V usage is TRBV6-1 and J usage is TRBJ1-2, with D perhaps TRBD1 (5 bases). Per germline, CDR1 MNHNS and CDR2 SASEGT. Trimming removed 7 bases at V and 0 bases at J, with 21 bases between. CDR3 length: 17 amino acids. The CDR3 DNA follows: TGTGCCAGCACCCGACCCGGGGACCAAGGTTCTAACTATGGCTACACCTTC. This gives the protein CASTRPGDQGSNYGYTF.

This clonotype has more than one count but fewer than ten. V and J are TRBV19 and TRBJ2-7; D is undetermined. The V end lost 0 bases, the J end lost 2 bases, and 11 bases lay between the germline ends. Germline lookup yields CDR1 LNHDA and CDR2 SQIVND (reference sequence). The CDR3 runs 15 residues. The CDR3 reads CASSIDHRGPYEQYF. As DNA, the CDR3 is TGTGCCAGTAGTATAGATCACAGAGGCCCCTACGAGCAGTACTTC.

This clonotype was observed at least ten times. The gene calls are TRBV12-3 or TRBV12-4 and TRBJ1-1; D call uncertain. V was clipped by 1 base and J by 0 bases, with 27 bases between them. The CDR3 spans 21 residues. Here the CDR3 DNA reads TGTGCCAGCAGTTTAGATGGAGCAGGCCCGCGGGGAGTCGAGGTGAACACTGAAGCTTTCTTT. It yields the protein CASSLDGAGPRGVEVNTEAFF.

The chain carries TRBV27 and TRBJ2-7, with D possibly being TRBD1 or TRBD2 (6 bases each). The V end lost 8 bases, the J end lost 6 bases, and 20 bases lay between the germline ends. CDR3 size: 14 residues. CDR1 and CDR2 (germline): MNHEY, SMNVEV (reference sequence). CDR3 nucleotides: TGTGCCAGCTCTAATTTAGGGGGGCCGGGCGAGCAGTACTTC. Translating it yields CASSNLGGPGEQYF.

This clonotype was seen many times. V is TRBV12-3 or TRBV12-4 and J is TRBJ1-1, with TRBD1 matching 7 bases. This CDR3 contains 12 residues. With 5 bases clipped from V and 7 bases from J, the junction kept 4 bases outside the gene matches. The CDR3 sequence is CASSRDRGEAFF. For the CDR3, the DNA is TGTGCCAGCAGTAGGGACAGAGGTGAAGCTTTCTTT.

This clonotype was counted ten times or more. The rearrangement joins TRBV12-3 or TRBV12-4 to TRBJ1-5, with 7 bases fitting TRBD1. J was trimmed by 5 bases and V by 5 bases; bases with no gene match: 3. This CDR3 region has 13 residues. Written as DNA, the CDR3 is TGTGCCAGCAGTCGACAGGGTCATCAGCCCCAGCATTTT. Translation gives CASSRQGHQPQHF.

This clonotype was observed many times. This sequence joins TRBV12-3 or TRBV12-4 and TRBJ1-2; TRBD1 agrees at 11 bases. This CDR3 is 16 amino acids long. V gave up 4 bases and J gave up 4 bases; unmatched junction bases: 8. This chain's CDR3 is CASSSWTGGSSYGYTF. DNA of the CDR3: TGTGCCAGCAGTTCTTGGACAGGGGGCAGTAGCTATGGCTACACCTTC.

In its sample, this clonotype was seen many times. This chain joins TRBV9 and TRBJ1-1; unclear D gene. This CDR3 has 17 amino acids. Germline V gene data show CDR1 as SGDLS and CDR2 as YYNGEE. V was cut by 0 bases and J by 2 bases, with 17 bases left in between. CDR3 sequence: CASSVEWRVTSNTEAFF. DNA of the CDR3: TGTGCCAGCAGCGTAGAATGGAGGGTGACATCAAACACTGAAGCTTTCTTT. Full variable domain (missing parts from reference TRBV9 and TRBJ1-1): DSGVTQTPKHLITATGQRVTLRCSPRSGDLSVYWYQQSLDQGLQFLIQYYNGEERAKGNILERFSAQQFPDLHSELNLSSLELGDSALYFCASSVEWRVTSNTEAFFGQGTRLTVV.

This clonotype was observed many times. The rearrangement joins TRBV27 to TRBJ2-7; D is undetermined. Between the trimmed V and J ends, which lost 5 bases and 0 bases, there was a span of 8 bases. The CDR3 extends over 13 amino acids. The germline CDR1 and CDR2 sequences are MNHEY and SMNVEV (reference sequence). The DNA for the CDR3 is TGTGCCAGCAGTCCCTACGGCTCCTACGAGCAGTACTTC. It yields the protein CASSPYGSYEQYF.

This clonotype was found a few times. The rearrangement uses TRBV19 and TRBJ1-1; TRBD1 matches at 7 bases. The CDR3 extends over 15 amino acids. V gave up 7 bases and J gave up 3 bases; unmatched junction bases: 11. From germline, CDR1 is LNHDA and CDR2 SQIVND (reference sequence). The CDR3 protein is CASTLLDRSDTEAFF. The CDR3 DNA sequence: TGTGCCAGTACCCTCTTGGACAGGAGTGACACTGAAGCTTTCTTT.

At least ten counts were recorded for this clonotype. Being one base from a much bigger clone, this may be a read error. The chain combines TRBV15 with TRBJ2-5; no reliable D call. This CDR3 contains 13 residues. Germline V gives CDR1 LNHNV, CDR2 YYDKDF (reference sequence). CDR3 amino acids: CATSVAFQEAQYF. The CDR3 coding sequence is TGTGCCACCAGTGTGGCGTTCCAAGAGGCCCAGTACTTC.

The chain carries TRBV10-3 and TRBJ2-2, with D possibly TRBD2 on 5 matching bases. Per germline, CDR1 ENHRY and CDR2 SYGVKD. V was clipped by 8 bases and J by 9 bases, with 10 bases between them. CDR3 length: 11 amino acids. CDR3 loop: CAIGERRELFF. In nucleotides, the CDR3 is TGTGCCATCGGGGAGCGACGGGAGCTGTTTTTT.

This clonotype was detected ten times or more. The CDR3 loop reads CASTELQPGEQYF. CDR3 bases: TGTGCCAGCACAGAGCTACAGCCAGGCGAGCAGTACTTC. The chain joins TRBV2 to TRBJ2-7; no clear D. Germline CDR1 is SNHLY and CDR2 is FYNNEI. V was pared by 7 bases and J by 6 bases, with 16 bases between. CDR3 length: 13 amino acids.

At least ten counts were recorded for this clonotype. The gene calls are TRBV4-1 and TRBJ2-5, with 7 nucleotides matching TRBD1. The CDR3 is 14 amino acids. In germline, CDR1 is MGHRA, CDR2 YSYEKL. After removal of 8 bases from V and 5 bases from J, the junction contained 11 bases not matched to a gene. DNA for the CDR3: TGCGCCAGCGGAACAGGGGCCGCTGGGGAGACCCAGTACTTC. It translates to CASGTGAAGETQYF.

The CDR3 nucleotides read TGTGCCAGCAGCTCAGACAGGGGGAAAGGCTACACCTTC. The encoded protein is CASSSDRGKGYTF. The chain links TRBV12-3 or TRBV12-4 to TRBJ1-2; TRBD1 matches 9 bases. The CDR3 consists of 13 residues. Trimming took 6 bases from V and 8 from J; bases not matched to a gene: 7.

This clonotype has a count of ten or more. The rearrangement uses TRBV20-1 and TRBJ2-7; 9 bases are a match to TRBD1. CDR1 is DFQATT, CDR2 SNEGSKA, per germline (reference sequence). The CDR3 is made up of 15 amino acids. V gave up 1 base and J gave up 7 bases; unmatched junction bases: 11. The CDR3 DNA sequence: TGCAGTGCTAGAGGCCCAGGGACAGGGCTGGTAGAGCAGTACTTC. It yields the protein CSARGPGTGLVEQYF.

About this clonotype: Possible read error: a much larger clone is one base away. The V gene is TRBV4-1, the J gene TRBJ1-5, with D uncertain. CDR1 MGHRA and CDR2 YSYEKL come from the germline V gene. The CDR3 runs 15 residues. The CDR3 spells CASNYDTYSNQPQLF. CDR3 coding DNA: TGCGCCAGCAACTATGACACGTATAGCAATCAGCCCCAGCTTTTT.

This clonotype was picked up many times. The V gene is TRBV11-2, the J gene TRBJ2-2; possibly TRBD1 for D (5 bases). V lost 5 bases, J lost 3 bases, and 10 bases lay in between. The CDR3 is 14 residues long. CDR1 SGHAT and CDR2 FQNNGV come from the germline V gene. The CDR3 DNA follows: TGTGCCAGCAGCAGTCGCAGGGACACCGGGGAGCTGTTTTTT. It encodes CASSSRRDTGELFF.

There are many counts of this clonotype. The rearrangement joins TRBV12-3 or TRBV12-4 to TRBJ2-7; 10 positions match TRBD1. The trim removed 4 bases at V and 6 bases at J, leaving 9 bases unmatched. The CDR3 spans 15 residues. CDR3: CASSSTGTGVGEQYF. Written as DNA, the CDR3 is TGTGCCAGCAGTTCAACCGGGACAGGGGTCGGCGAGCAGTACTTC.